This TCR beta chain is from a study of CD8 T cells in Susac syndrome. Germline values: CDR1 SGHTS, CDR2 YDEGEE. The CDR3 has 14 residues. Deletions cut 3 bases from V and 8 bases from J, with 15 bases between. After extraction with the RNeasy kit, roughly 0.45 to 1 ug of the RNA was reverse transcribed using random hexamers. Multiplex PCR with immunoSEQ amplified the TCR beta CDR3 across 54 Vbeta and 13 Jbeta. MiXCR was run by TCRdb on the immunoSEQ multiplex PCR reads, yielding one entry per CDR3 protein. The sample has 400,000 or so distinct CDR3 sequences; more than 80% are singletons. From blood CD8+ and CD4+ T cells, the TCR beta chain was sequenced.

V and J are TRBV5-8 and TRBJ2-1; a weak D match, TRBD1 (6 bases). Sequencing was carried out using CD8+ T cells from PBMCs. This receptor was identified in a human donor with multiple sclerosis. The CDR3 spells CASSSPDRPYEQFF. CDR3 DNA: TGTGCCAGCAGCTCCCCGGACAGACCATATGAGCAGTTCTTC.